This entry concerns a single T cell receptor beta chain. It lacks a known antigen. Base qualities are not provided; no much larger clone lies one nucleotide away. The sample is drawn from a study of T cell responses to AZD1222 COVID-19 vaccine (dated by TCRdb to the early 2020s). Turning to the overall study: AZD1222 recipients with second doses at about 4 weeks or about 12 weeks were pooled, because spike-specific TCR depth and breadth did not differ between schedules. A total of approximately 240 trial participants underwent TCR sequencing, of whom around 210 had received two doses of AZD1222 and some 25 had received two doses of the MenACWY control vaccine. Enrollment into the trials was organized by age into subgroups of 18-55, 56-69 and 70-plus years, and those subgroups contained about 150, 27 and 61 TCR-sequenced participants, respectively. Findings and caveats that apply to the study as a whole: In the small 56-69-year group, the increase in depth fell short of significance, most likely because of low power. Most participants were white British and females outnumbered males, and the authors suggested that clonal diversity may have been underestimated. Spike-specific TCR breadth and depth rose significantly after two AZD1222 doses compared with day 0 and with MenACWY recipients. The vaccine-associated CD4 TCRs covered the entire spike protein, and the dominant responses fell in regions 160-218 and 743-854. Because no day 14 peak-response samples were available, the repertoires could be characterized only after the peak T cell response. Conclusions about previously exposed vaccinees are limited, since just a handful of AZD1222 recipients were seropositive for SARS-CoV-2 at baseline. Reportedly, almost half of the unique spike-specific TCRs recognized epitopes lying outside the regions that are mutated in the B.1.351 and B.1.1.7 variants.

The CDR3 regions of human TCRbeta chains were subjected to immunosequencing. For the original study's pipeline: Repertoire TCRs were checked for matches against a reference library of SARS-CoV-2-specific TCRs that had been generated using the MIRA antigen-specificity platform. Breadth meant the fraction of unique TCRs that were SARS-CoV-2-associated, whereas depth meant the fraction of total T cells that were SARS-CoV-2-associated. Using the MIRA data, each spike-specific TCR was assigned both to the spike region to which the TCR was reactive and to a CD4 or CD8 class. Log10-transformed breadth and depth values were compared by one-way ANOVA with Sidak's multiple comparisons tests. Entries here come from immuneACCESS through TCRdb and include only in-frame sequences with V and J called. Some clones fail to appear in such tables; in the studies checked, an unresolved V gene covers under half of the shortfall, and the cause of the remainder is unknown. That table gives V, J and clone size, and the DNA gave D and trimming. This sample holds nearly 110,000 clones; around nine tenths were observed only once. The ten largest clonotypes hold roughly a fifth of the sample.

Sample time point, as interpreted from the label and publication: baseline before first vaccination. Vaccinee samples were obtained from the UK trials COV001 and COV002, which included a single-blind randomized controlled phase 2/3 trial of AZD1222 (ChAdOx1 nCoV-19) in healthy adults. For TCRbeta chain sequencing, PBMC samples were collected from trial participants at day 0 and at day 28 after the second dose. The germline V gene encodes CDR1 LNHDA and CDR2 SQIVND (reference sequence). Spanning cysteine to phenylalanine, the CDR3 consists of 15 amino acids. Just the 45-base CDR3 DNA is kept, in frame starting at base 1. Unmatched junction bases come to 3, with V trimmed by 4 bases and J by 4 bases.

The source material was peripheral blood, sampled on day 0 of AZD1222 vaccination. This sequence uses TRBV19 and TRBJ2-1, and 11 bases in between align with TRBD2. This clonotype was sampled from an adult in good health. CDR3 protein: CASSKTSGGYNEQFF. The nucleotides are TGTGCCAGTAGTAAAACTAGCGGGGGATACAATGAGCAGTTCTTC.